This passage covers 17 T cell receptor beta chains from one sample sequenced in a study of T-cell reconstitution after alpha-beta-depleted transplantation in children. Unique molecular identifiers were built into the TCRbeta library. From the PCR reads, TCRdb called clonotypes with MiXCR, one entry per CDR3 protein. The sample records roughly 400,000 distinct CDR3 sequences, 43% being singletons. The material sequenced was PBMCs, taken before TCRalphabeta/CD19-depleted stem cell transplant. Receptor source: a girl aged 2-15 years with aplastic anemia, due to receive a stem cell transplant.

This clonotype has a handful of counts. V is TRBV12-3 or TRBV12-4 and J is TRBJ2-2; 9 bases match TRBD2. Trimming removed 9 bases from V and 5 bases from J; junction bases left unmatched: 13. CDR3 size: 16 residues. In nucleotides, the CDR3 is TGTGCCAGTAGGCCCCCGATAGCGGGAGAAACCGGGGAGCTGTTTTTT. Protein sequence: CASRPPIAGETGELFF.

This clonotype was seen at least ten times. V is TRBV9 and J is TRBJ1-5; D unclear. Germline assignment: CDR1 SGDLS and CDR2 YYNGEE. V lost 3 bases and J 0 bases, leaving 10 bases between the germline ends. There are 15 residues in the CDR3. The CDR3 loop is CASSADTYSNQPQHF. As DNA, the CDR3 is TGTGCCAGCAGCGCAGACACGTATAGCAATCAGCCCCAGCATTTT.

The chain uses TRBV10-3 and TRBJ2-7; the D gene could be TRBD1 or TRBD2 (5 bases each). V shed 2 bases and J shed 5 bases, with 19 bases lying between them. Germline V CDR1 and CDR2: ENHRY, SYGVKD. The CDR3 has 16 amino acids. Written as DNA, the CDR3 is TGTGCCATCAGTGAGCCTCCAACAGGCACGGGAAACGAGCAGTACTTC. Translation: CAISEPPTGTGNEQYF.

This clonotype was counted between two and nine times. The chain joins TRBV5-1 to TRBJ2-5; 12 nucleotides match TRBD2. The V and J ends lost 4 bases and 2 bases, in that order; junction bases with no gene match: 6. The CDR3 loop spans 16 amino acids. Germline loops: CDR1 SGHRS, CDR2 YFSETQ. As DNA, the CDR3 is TGCGCCAGCAGCGAGGGACTAGCGGGCATACAAGAGACCCAGTACTTC. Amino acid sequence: CASSEGLAGIQETQYF. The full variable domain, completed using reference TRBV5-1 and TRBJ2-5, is KAGVTQTPRYLIKTRGQQVTLSCSPISGHRSVSWYQQTPGQGLQFLFEYFSETQRNKGNFPGRFSGRQFSNSRSEMNVSTLELGDSALYLCASSEGLAGIQETQYFGPGTRLLVL.

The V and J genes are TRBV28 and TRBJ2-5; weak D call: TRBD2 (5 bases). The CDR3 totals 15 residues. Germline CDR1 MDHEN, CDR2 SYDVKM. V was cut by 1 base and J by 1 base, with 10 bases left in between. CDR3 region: CASSLYSGRQETQYF. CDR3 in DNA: TGTGCCAGCAGTTTATACAGCGGACGCCAAGAGACCCAGTACTTC. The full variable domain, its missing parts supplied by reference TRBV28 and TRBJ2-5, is DVKVTQSSRYLVKRTGEKVFLECVQDMDHENMFWYRQDPGLGLRLIYFSYDVKMKEKGDIPEGYSVSREKKERFSLILESASTNQTSMYLCASSLYSGRQETQYFGPGTRLLVL.

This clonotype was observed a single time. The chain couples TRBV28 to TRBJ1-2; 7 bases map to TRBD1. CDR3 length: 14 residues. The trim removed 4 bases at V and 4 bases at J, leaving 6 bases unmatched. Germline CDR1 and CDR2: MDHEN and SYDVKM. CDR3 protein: CASSSSGTVYGYTF. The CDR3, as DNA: TGTGCCAGCAGTTCGTCCGGGACAGTCTATGGCTACACCTTC.

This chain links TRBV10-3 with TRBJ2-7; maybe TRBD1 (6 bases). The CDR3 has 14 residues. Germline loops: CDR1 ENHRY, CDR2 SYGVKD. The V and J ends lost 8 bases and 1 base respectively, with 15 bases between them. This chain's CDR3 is CAIDLEGGSYEQYF. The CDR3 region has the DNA TGTGCCATCGACCTCGAAGGGGGATCCTACGAGCAGTACTTC.

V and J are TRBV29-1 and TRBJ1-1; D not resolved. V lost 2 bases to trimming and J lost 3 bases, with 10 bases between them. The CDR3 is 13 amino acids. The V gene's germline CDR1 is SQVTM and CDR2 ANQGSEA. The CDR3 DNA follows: TGCAGCGTTGAAATGAGGCCGGACACTGAAGCTTTCTTT. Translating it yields CSVEMRPDTEAFF.

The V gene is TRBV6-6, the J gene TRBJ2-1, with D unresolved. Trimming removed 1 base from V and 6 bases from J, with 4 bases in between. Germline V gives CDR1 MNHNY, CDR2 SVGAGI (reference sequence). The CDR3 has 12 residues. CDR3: CASSYLSNEQFF. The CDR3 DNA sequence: TGTGCCAGCAGTTACTTGTCCAATGAGCAGTTCTTC.

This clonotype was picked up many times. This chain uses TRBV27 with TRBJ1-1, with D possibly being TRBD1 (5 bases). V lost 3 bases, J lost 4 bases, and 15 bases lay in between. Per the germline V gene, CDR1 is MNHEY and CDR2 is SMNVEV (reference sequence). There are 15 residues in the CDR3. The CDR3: CASSFGAGFGTEAFF. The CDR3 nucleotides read TGTGCCAGCAGTTTTGGGGCGGGCTTCGGCACTGAAGCTTTCTTT.

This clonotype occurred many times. CDR3 nucleotide sequence: TGCGCCAGCAGCTTTGGTTCAGCGAGCACTGAAGCTTTCTTT. It specifies CASSFGSASTEAFF. J is TRBJ1-1 and V is TRBV5-1; D ambiguous. Germline V gene lookup returns CDR1 SGHRS and CDR2 YFSETQ. Trimming took 2 bases from V and 4 from J, leaving 12 bases between them. The CDR3 is 14 amino acids.

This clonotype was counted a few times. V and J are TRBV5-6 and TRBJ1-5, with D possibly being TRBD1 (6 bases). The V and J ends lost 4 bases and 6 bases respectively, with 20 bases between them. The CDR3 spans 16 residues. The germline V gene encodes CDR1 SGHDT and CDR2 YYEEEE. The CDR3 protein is CASSTNREGRFQPQHF. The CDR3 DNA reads TGTGCCAGCAGCACTAACAGGGAAGGGCGGTTTCAGCCCCAGCATTTT.

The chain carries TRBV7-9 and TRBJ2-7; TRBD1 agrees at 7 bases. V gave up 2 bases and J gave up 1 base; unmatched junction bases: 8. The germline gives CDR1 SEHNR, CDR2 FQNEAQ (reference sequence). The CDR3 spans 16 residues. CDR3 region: CASSLYFRTGSYEQYF. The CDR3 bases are TGTGCCAGCAGCTTATATTTTCGGACAGGTTCCTACGAGCAGTACTTC.

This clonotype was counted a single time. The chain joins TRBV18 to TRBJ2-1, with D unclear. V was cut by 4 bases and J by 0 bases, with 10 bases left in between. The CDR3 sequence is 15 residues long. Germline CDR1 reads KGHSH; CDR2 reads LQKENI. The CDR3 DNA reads TGTGCCAGCTCACAGACGGTAAGCTCCTACAATGAGCAGTTCTTC. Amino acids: CASSQTVSSYNEQFF.

The CDR3 DNA follows: TGTGCCAGCAGTTTAAAGGGGAGGGCGTCCGAGCAGTACTTC. As protein: CASSLKGRASEQYF. V usage is TRBV27 and J usage is TRBJ2-7; TRBD2 aligns across 7 bases. This CDR3 contains 14 residues. V lost 2 bases and J lost 6; bases outside the gene matches: 7. Germline assignment: CDR1 MNHEY and CDR2 SMNVEV (reference sequence).

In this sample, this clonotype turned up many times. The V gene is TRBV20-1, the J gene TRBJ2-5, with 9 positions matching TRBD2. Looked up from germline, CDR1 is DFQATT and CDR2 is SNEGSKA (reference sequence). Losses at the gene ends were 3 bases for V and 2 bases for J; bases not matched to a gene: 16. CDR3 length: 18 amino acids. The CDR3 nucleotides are TGCAGTGCTAGTTCCCTAGCGGGACTGTTTGGGGCACAAGAGACCCAGTACTTC. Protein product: CSASSLAGLFGAQETQYF.

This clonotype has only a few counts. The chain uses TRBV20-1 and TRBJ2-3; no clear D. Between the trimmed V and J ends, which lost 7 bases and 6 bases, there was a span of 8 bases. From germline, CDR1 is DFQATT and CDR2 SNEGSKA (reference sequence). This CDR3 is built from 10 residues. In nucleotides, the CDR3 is TGCAGTGTTTCGCGGGATACGCAGTATTTT. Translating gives CSVSRDTQYF.